These 24 T cell receptor beta chains share one sample of origin, sequenced in a study of blood T cells in healthy people across ages. A second 7 to 11 cycle PCR used barcoded and J-beta primers. One entry per CDR3 protein, called by TCRdb with MiXCR from the 5' RACE reads. The sample lists over 600,000 distinct CDR3 sequences; about 46% were seen once. The sample taken for sequencing was blood. The receptors come from a man older than 75 in good health.

The rearrangement joins TRBV7-8 to TRBJ2-5; D might be TRBD1 (6 bases). V was trimmed by 1 base and J by 2 bases, leaving 17 bases between them. This CDR3 has 17 residues. Germline V gene data show CDR1 as SGHVS and CDR2 as FQNEAQ. CDR3 nucleotides: TGTGCCAGCAGCTTAGGAGTAGGGGGTTTAAGGCAAGAGACCCAGTACTTC. Translating it yields CASSLGVGGLRQETQYF.

This clonotype was recorded a few times. This chain connects TRBV29-1 to TRBJ2-7, with TRBD1 identical over 10 bases. V shed 4 bases and J 3 bases; nucleotides not matched to a gene: 6. Germline loops: CDR1 SQVTM, CDR2 ANQGSEA. CDR3 length: 14 amino acids. CDR3 loop: CSVVWDRGGYEQYF. The DNA of the CDR3 is TGCAGCGTTGTCTGGGACAGGGGCGGCTACGAGCAGTACTTC.

The chain carries TRBV14 and TRBJ2-7; TRBD2 matches 9 bases. The CDR3 spans 15 residues. J gave up 8 bases and V 3 bases, and 11 bases lay outside the gene matches. Germline assignment: CDR1 SGHDN and CDR2 FVKESK. CDR3 nucleotides: TGTGCCAGCAGCCAGGCCGGCGGGACTAGCCAAAAGCAGTACTTC. As protein: CASSQAGGTSQKQYF.

Many counts were recorded for this clonotype. The genes are TRBV28 and TRBJ2-3; D is uncertain. V lost 3 bases, J lost 0 bases, and 4 bases lay in between. Germline lookup yields CDR1 MDHEN and CDR2 SYDVKM. The CDR3 spans 13 residues. CDR3 region: CASSLHSTDTQYF. For the CDR3, the DNA is TGTGCCAGCAGTTTGCACAGCACAGATACGCAGTATTTT.

The chain is built from TRBV27 and TRBJ2-7; D call uncertain. CDR3 length equals 12 residues. The germline V gene encodes CDR1 MNHEY and CDR2 SMNVEV (reference sequence). Trimming pared 5 bases from V and 5 bases from J, leaving 10 bases between. The CDR3 sequence is CASSAQFHEQYF. CDR3 nucleotides: TGTGCCAGCAGTGCCCAGTTCCACGAGCAGTACTTC.

The sample holds one count of this clonotype. At one end the junction does not follow the germline gene, possibly because of a read error. The genes are TRBV28 and TRBJ1-4, with D perhaps matching TRBD1 (5 bases). CDR3 size: 16 residues. Germline-derived CDR1 and CDR2 are MDHEN and SYDVKM. The CDR3 bases are TGTGCCAGCAGTTTGGGTGGAGGGGCAACTAACGAAAAACTGTTTTTT. It codes for CASSLGGGATNEKLFF. The variable domain in full, completed from reference TRBV28 and TRBJ1-4, reads DVKVTQSSRYLVKRTGEKVFLECVQDMDHENMFWYRQDPGLGLRLIYFSYDVKMKEKGDIPEGYSVSREKKERFSLILESASTNQTSMYLCASSLGGGATNEKLFFGSGTQLSVL.

In this sample, this clonotype turned up many times. The chain recombines TRBV12-3 or TRBV12-4 with TRBJ2-5; 14 bases are shared with TRBD2. The J call is in doubt because the DNA end fits TRBJ2-7 better. This CDR3 is 15 amino acids long. The CDR3 region has the DNA TGTGCCAGCAGTCCCGGGACTAGCGGGAGAGGCGAGCAGTACTTC. Protein product: CASSPGTSGRGEQYF.

As regards this clonotype: Just one base apart from a much larger clone, this may be a read error. The gene calls are TRBV29-1 and TRBJ2-1; possibly TRBD1 for D (6 bases). The CDR3 extends over 13 amino acids. Trimming shortened V by 7 bases and J by 6 bases, and 16 bases separated the two germline ends. Germline loops: CDR1 SQVTM, CDR2 ANQGSEA. The CDR3 reads CSGRQGIGNEQFF. The CDR3 DNA reads TGCAGCGGTAGGCAGGGGATTGGCAATGAGCAGTTCTTC.

This chain connects TRBV10-3 to TRBJ1-2; perhaps TRBD1 as D (5 bases). V lost 1 base, J lost 8 bases, and 14 bases lay in between. The CDR3 sequence is 14 residues long. Germline V gene lookup returns CDR1 ENHRY and CDR2 SYGVKD. The chain's CDR3 is CAISEFQGFYGYTF. The CDR3 nucleotides are TGTGCCATCAGTGAGTTCCAGGGATTTTACGGCTACACCTTC.

This clonotype was recorded a few times. CDR3 residues: CASSVHALSGQGSGEQYF. DNA for the CDR3: TGTGCCAGCAGCGTCCACGCCCTTTCGGGGCAGGGGTCGGGCGAGCAGTACTTC. The chain is built from TRBV9 and TRBJ2-7, with a possible D match to TRBD1 (6 bases). The V end was cut by 2 bases, the J end by 6 bases, with 27 bases between. Per germline, CDR1 SGDLS and CDR2 YYNGEE. This CDR3 comprises 18 residues.

This clonotype was counted only a few times. The chain joins TRBV20-1 to TRBJ2-4, with TRBD2 matching 7 bases. Germline lookup yields CDR1 DFQATT and CDR2 SNEGSKA (reference sequence). This CDR3 is built from 10 residues. V trimming: 5 bases; J trimming: 13 bases; junction bases outside the gene matches: 5. Here the CDR3 reads CSARGGRQYF. The CDR3 nucleotides read TGCAGTGCTCGCGGGGGAAGGCAGTACTTC.

A few counts support this clonotype. Mismatch with germline at one junction end may stem from a read error. This chain links TRBV2 with TRBJ2-1; 11 nucleotides match TRBD2. The CDR3 runs 16 residues. The germline gives CDR1 SNHLY, CDR2 FYNNEI. As DNA, the CDR3 is TGTGTCAGCAGTCTTACTAGCGGGAGCTCCTACAATGAGCAGTTCTTC. This sequence encodes CVSSLTSGSSYNEQFF. Full variable domain (outside the CDR3, taken from reference TRBV2 and TRBJ2-1): EPEVTQTPSHQVTQMGQEVILRCVPISNHLYFYWYRQILGQKVEFLVSFYNNEISEKSEIFDDQFSVERPDGSNFTLKIRSTKLEDSAMYFCVSSLTSGSSYNEQFFGPGTRLTVL.

This clonotype was recorded many times. CDR3 residues: CSAIPLGQGGVGADEQYF. CDR3 coding DNA: TGCAGTGCTATCCCCCTCGGACAGGGGGGAGTAGGTGCGGACGAGCAGTACTTC. This chain joins TRBV20-1 and TRBJ2-7; 10 positions match TRBD1. With V trimmed by 4 bases and J by 5 bases, 20 bases remained unmatched. Germline V gene lookup returns CDR1 DFQATT and CDR2 SNEGSKA (reference sequence). The CDR3 spans 18 residues.

This clonotype was counted between two and nine times. The V gene is TRBV7-8, the J gene TRBJ2-7; 11 bases are a match to TRBD2. CDR3 length: 18 residues. Looked up from germline, CDR1 is SGHVS and CDR2 is FQNEAQ. With V trimmed by 5 bases and J by 2 bases, 14 bases remained unmatched. CDR3 amino acids: CASSGSTGTSGFTYEQYF. The CDR3, as DNA: TGTGCCAGCAGCGGATCTACAGGGACTAGCGGTTTTACCTACGAGCAGTACTTC.

This chain connects TRBV24-1 to TRBJ2-6; D unresolved. There are 15 residues in the CDR3. The V and J ends lost 3 bases and 1 base respectively, with 6 bases between them. From germline, CDR1 is KGHDR and CDR2 SFDVKD. Here the CDR3 DNA reads TGTGCCACCAGTGATCAGGTTTCTGGGGCCAACGTCCTGACTTTC. It specifies CATSDQVSGANVLTF.

The V call is TRBV6-5, the J call TRBJ1-1, with 7 bases identical to TRBD1. The V gene's germline CDR1 is MNHEY and CDR2 SVGAGI. With V trimmed by 8 bases and J by 0 bases, 9 bases remained unmatched. The CDR3 extends over 15 amino acids. CDR3 residues: CASPHTGDLNTEAFF. The CDR3 nucleotides are TGTGCCAGCCCCCACACAGGGGACCTGAACACTGAAGCTTTCTTT.

The rearrangement uses TRBV3-1 and TRBJ2-2, with 7 bases that match TRBD1. Germline trimming cut 4 bases from V and 3 bases from J; bases unmatched to any gene: 5. CDR3 length equals 15 residues. Germline V gene lookup returns CDR1 LGHDT and CDR2 YNNKEL (reference sequence). This chain's CDR3 is CASSRADRDTGELFF. The CDR3 coding sequence is TGTGCCAGCAGCCGCGCCGACAGGGACACCGGGGAGCTGTTTTTT.

This clonotype showed up just a few times. The V and J genes are TRBV20-1 and TRBJ2-7, with D perhaps TRBD2 (5 bases). The V gene's germline CDR1 is DFQATT and CDR2 SNEGSKA (reference sequence). The CDR3 loop spans 14 amino acids. The V gene lost 0 bases and the J gene lost 7 bases, with 16 bases spanning the gap. The CDR3 region is CSARDRAGPREQYF. The CDR3 DNA reads as TGCAGTGCTAGAGATCGGGCGGGCCCTCGTGAGCAGTACTTC.

This clonotype was seen many times. This chain uses TRBV7-2 with TRBJ1-2, with 7 nucleotides matching TRBD1. CDR1 SGHTA and CDR2 FQGNSA come from the germline V gene. The CDR3 is 16 amino acids. The J segment lost 7 bases and the V segment lost 0 bases, leaving 11 bases of the junction unmatched. CDR3 sequence (DNA): TGTGCCAGCAGCTTAGCGCGGGACAGCGGGTCAGGTGGCTACACCTTC. This translates into CASSLARDSGSGGYTF.

This clonotype has a handful of counts. This CDR3 is CASSLSNGVYEQYF. The CDR3 region has the DNA TGTGCCAGCAGTTTGAGTAACGGGGTCTACGAGCAGTACTTC. The V gene is TRBV12-3 or TRBV12-4, the J gene TRBJ2-7, with D possibly TRBD2 on 5 matching bases. The CDR3 length is 14 residues. V shed 3 bases and J shed 3 bases, with 12 bases lying between them.

Concerning this clonotype itself: This sequence may be a read error, since a much larger clone differs from it by one base. The rearrangement joins TRBV7-9 to TRBJ2-5; 16 positions agree with TRBD2. V trimming: 6 bases; J trimming: 11 bases; junction bases outside the gene matches: 9. The CDR3 runs to 15 residues. Germline CDR1 reads SEHNR; CDR2 reads FQNEAQ (reference sequence). The CDR3 region is CASRGTSGRGDEQYF. In DNA, the CDR3 is TGTGCCAGCAGGGGGACTAGCGGGAGGGGCGATGAGCAGTACTTC.

The rearrangement uses TRBV10-3 and TRBJ2-5; D assignment may be TRBD1 or TRBD2 (5 bases each). The DNA end is a closer match to TRBJ2-7, so the J assignment may be wrong. The CDR3 is 14 amino acids. Germline V gene sequence: CDR1 ENHRY, CDR2 SYGVKD. CDR3 region: CAISESTGGYEQYF. CDR3 DNA: TGTGCCATCAGTGAGTCCACTGGGGGATACGAGCAGTACTTC.

This clonotype was found a few times. The rearrangement uses TRBV5-1 and TRBJ2-1; D may be TRBD2 (5 bases). The J call is uncertain, as TRBJ2-7 better fits the DNA end. The length of the CDR3 is 14 residues. The germline CDR1 and CDR2 sequences are SGHRS and YFSETQ. CDR3 loop: CASSAWSGYNEQYF. CDR3 nucleotide sequence: TGCGCCAGCAGCGCCTGGAGCGGATACAATGAGCAGTACTTC.

Regarding this clonotype: This may arise from a read error, as a much more abundant clone is one base away. The gene calls are TRBV7-9 and TRBJ2-7, with D uncertain. Germline V CDR1 and CDR2: SEHNR, FQNEAQ (reference sequence). The CDR3 is made up of 12 amino acids. The chain's CDR3 is CAGSPTSYEQYF. For the CDR3, the DNA is TGTGCCGGCAGCCCGACATCCTACGAGCAGTACTTC.